The rows below give T cell receptor beta chains drawn from one sample of a study of cytomegalovirus exposure and HLA in healthy donors. Data came from immunoSEQ multiplex PCR; TCRdb stores just in-frame clones and leaves some out. Of approximately 120,000 clones listed, about 80% were seen once; the top ten hold roughly 8.2%. Sequencing input: PBMCs. These receptors were taken from a woman aged 45-65 years in good health and CMV-seropositive. CDR3s include the opening cysteine and the closing phenylalanine or tryptophan. The D gene is left open where the match is weak. Not all rows give a size; the values are once, few, many and, for expanded clones, a class.

>NA|TRBJ2-2|TRBD2|TRBV7-6
TGTGCCAGCAGTTCCGGTGGGACTACTAAAACCGGGGAGCTGTTTTTT
CASSSGGTTKTGELFF
>NA|TRBJ2-5|NA|TRBV6-1
TGTGCCAGCAGTTCCAACTTGAGGCGGGAGACCCAGTACTTC
CASSSNLRRETQYF
>few|TRBJ2-6|TRBD1|TRBV2
TGTGCCAGCCCTCGGGACAGTCCTAGCTCTGGGGCCAACGGCCTGACTTTC
CASPRDSPSSGANGLTF
>NA|TRBJ2-5|TRBD1|TRBV9
TGTGCCAGCAGCGTACGTGACAGGGGATGGGAGACCCAGTACTTC
CASSVRDRGWETQYF
>once|TRBJ2-3|NA|TRBV29-1
TGCAGCGTTGATTGGAGTGATACGCAGTATTTT
CSVDWSDTQYF
>NA|TRBJ1-5|TRBD1|TRBV7-2
TGTGCCAGCATGGGACAGTACAATCAGCCCCAGCATTTT
CASMGQYNQPQHF
>once|TRBJ2-3|TRBD2|TRBV6-1
TGTGCCAGCAGTGAAGGGGGCTCCGGGACTAACACAGATACGCAGTATTTT
CASSEGGSGTNTDTQYF
>NA|TRBJ2-7|NA|TRBV6-1
TGTGCCAGCCTCGGGGGCTACGAGCAGTACTTC
CASLGGYEQYF
>NA|TRBJ2-5|TRBD2|TRBV5-6
TGTGCCAGCAGCTCGACTAGCGTCCACCAAGAGACCCAGTACTTC
CASSSTSVHQETQYF
>NA|TRBJ2-5|TRBD1|TRBV2
TGTGCCAGCAGTTTAGACAGGGCCAAAGAGACCCAGTACTTC
CASSLDRAKETQYF
>NA|TRBJ1-1|NA|TRBV11-1
TGTGCCAGCAGTCCGACAGTTATGAACACTGAAGCTTTCTTT
CASSPTVMNTEAFF
>NA|TRBJ2-7|NA|TRBV7-9
TGTGCCAGCAGCACTATGGTCTACGAGCAGTACTTC
CASSTMVYEQYF
>NA|TRBJ2-1|TRBD2|TRBV10-2
TGCGCCATCAACCCAGTGGGTAGCGGGATAGAGGAGCAGTTCTTC
CAINPVGSGIEEQFF
>few|TRBJ2-7|NA|TRBV19
TGTGCCAGTAGTACCTACACAGGGCCCAGATCCTACGAGCAGTACTTC
CASSTYTGPRSYEQYF
>NA|TRBJ2-2|TRBD1|TRBV6-6
TGTGCCAGCAGACCGCCGGGACAGGGGGTATCGGGGGAGCTGTTTTTT
CASRPPGQGVSGELFF
>few|TRBJ2-6|NA|TRBV28
TGTGCCAGCATAACGACGGATATTTCTGGGGCCAACGGCCTGACTTTC
CASITTDISGANGLTF
>NA|TRBJ2-6|NA|TRBV7-3
TGTGCCAGCAGCCCTCTAGGGCAGGGGTATAGTGGGGCCAACGTCCTGACTTTC
CASSPLGQGYSGANVLTF
>once|TRBJ1-1|NA|TRBV5-5
TGTGCCAGCAGCTTGGGAGAGAACACTGAAGCTTTCTTT
CASSLGENTEAFF
>NA|TRBJ1-5|NA|TRBV6-1
TGTGCCAGCAGTGAAGGGACAGAGTATCAGCCCCAGCATTTT
CASSEGTEYQPQHF
>NA|TRBJ2-3|NA|TRBV6-1
TGTGCCAGCAGTGAAGCCATACTAGCTGCTAGCACAGATACGCAGTATTTT
CASSEAILAASTDTQYF
>NA|TRBJ1-1|NA|TRBV5-1
TGCGCCAGCAGCGACGGGATGGGTCAAGAGGAAGCTTTCTTT
CASSDGMGQEEAFF
>NA|TRBJ1-6|NA|TRBV7-6
TGTGCCAGCAGCTTAGAGCAGGGTAGCTCCTATAATTCACCCCTCCACTTT
CASSLEQGSSYNSPLHF
>NA|TRBJ2-6|TRBD2|TRBV4-3
TGCGCCAGCAGCCAAGACGGGGCGGGGGTTTCTTACTCTGGGGCCAACGGCCTGACTTTC
CASSQDGAGVSYSGANGLTF
>NA|TRBJ1-6|NA|TRBV15
TGTGCCACCAGCAGAGACAGGGGTCGGGAAAATTCACCCCTCCACTTT
CATSRDRGRENSPLHF
>NA|TRBJ2-2|TRBD2|TRBV11-3
TGTGCCAGCACCTCCGGACTAGGGGCGAACACCGGGGAGCTGTTTTTT
CASTSGLGANTGELFF
>NA|TRBJ1-1|TRBD1|TRBV7-8
TGTGCCAGCAGGGGGACAGGGGGCAACACTGAAGCTTTCTTT
CASRGTGGNTEAFF
>NA|TRBJ1-2|TRBD1|TRBV7-6
TGTGCCAGCAGCCTTACAGGGGCCTATGGCTACACCTTC
CASSLTGAYGYTF
>NA|TRBJ2-7|TRBD2|TRBV30
TGTGCCTGGAGTGTACGAGGGAGGGCCTTTTGCGAGCAGTACTTC
CAWSVRGRAFCEQYF
>NA|TRBJ1-1|NA|TRBV6-5
TGTGCCAGCAGTCCCGGGGGGGGGATGAACACTGAAGCTTTCTTT
CASSPGGGMNTEAFF
>NA|TRBJ1-1|NA|TRBV6-1
TGTGCCAGCAGTGATCCTAGCGGGGCCACTGAAGCTTTCTTT
CASSDPSGATEAFF
>NA|TRBJ2-1|NA|TRBV4-3
TGCGCCAGCAGCCAGTACCCCCGGAGTGAGCAGTTCTTC
CASSQYPRSEQFF
>NA|TRBJ2-2|NA|TRBV14
TGTGCCAGCAGCCTACTGACCGGGGAGTACGGGGAGCTGTTTTTT
CASSLLTGEYGELFF
>few|TRBJ2-1|TRBD2|TRBV11-3
TGTGCCAGCAGCTCCGGAGGGACTAGCGGGGGCAGCTCCTACAATGAGCAGTTCTTC
CASSSGGTSGGSSYNEQFF
>NA|TRBJ1-1|NA|TRBV29-1
TGCAGCGTCACAGTTGCACTGAACACTGAAGCTTTCTTT
CSVTVALNTEAFF
>NA|TRBJ2-5|TRBD2|TRBV15
TGTGCCACCAGCGGGGGAGGACTAGCGGGAGTCGAGACCCAGTACTTC
CATSGGGLAGVETQYF
>NA|TRBJ1-1|TRBD1|TRBV2
TGTGCCAGCAGTGAAGCAGGGGGCTCGAACACTGAAGCTTTCTTT
CASSEAGGSNTEAFF
>NA|TRBJ2-7|TRBD2|TRBV18
TGTGCCAGCTCATCGGGACTAGCGGGAGGTAGGTCCTACGAGCAGTACTTC
CASSSGLAGGRSYEQYF
>NA|TRBJ2-5|TRBD1|TRBV11-1
TGTGCCAGCAGCTTAGTATCGGGACAGGGGAGGGAGACCCAGTACTTC
CASSLVSGQGRETQYF
>few|TRBJ1-1|TRBD1|TRBV7-9
TGTGCCAGCAGCGAACAGGGGGGGAACACTGAAGCTTTCTTT
CASSEQGGNTEAFF
>NA|TRBJ1-3|NA|TRBV29-1
TGCAGCGTAGGGGGCTCTGGAAACACCATATATTTT
CSVGGSGNTIYF
>few|TRBJ2-5|NA|TRBV5-1
TGCGCCAGCAGCTTGGCGGACAACCCGCAAGAGACCCAGTACTTC
CASSLADNPQETQYF
>NA|TRBJ1-1|NA|TRBV6-5
TGTGCCAGCAGTTCGTGGGGCGGGAAGACTGAAGCTTTCTTT
CASSSWGGKTEAFF
>NA|TRBJ1-3|NA|TRBV6-5
TGTGCCAGCAGTTCAGGGCAGTATGGAAACACCATATATTTT
CASSSGQYGNTIYF
>NA|TRBJ2-5|NA|TRBV10-3
TGTGCCATCAGTGAGATTAGCTCTATCCAAGAGACCCAGTACTTC
CAISEISSIQETQYF
>NA|TRBJ1-1|TRBD1|TRBV7-2
TGTGCCAGCAGCAAGGCCGGGACAGGGGGAGTGGCTGAAGCTTTCTTT
CASSKAGTGGVAEAFF
>once|TRBJ2-7|TRBD2|TRBV4-3
TGCGCCAGCAGCCAAGATCCGGGACTAGTCCCCCACGAGCAGTACTTC
CASSQDPGLVPHEQYF
>NA|TRBJ1-2|NA|TRBV7-6
TGTGCCAGCAGCTTAGATACGGCAGGGAGGAATGGCTACACCTTC
CASSLDTAGRNGYTF
>NA|TRBJ2-7|NA|TRBV9
TGTGCCAGCAGTCGAGGGCTAGGGTACGAGCAGTACTTC
CASSRGLGYEQYF
>NA|TRBJ2-7|TRBD1|TRBV7-8
TGTGCCAGCAGCCCGCCTCTTCGGACAGGGACCTACGAGCAGTACTTC
CASSPPLRTGTYEQYF
>NA|TRBJ1-4|NA|TRBV18
TGTGCCAGCTCAGTAAGCCGGGGTGAGGAAAAACTGTTTTTT
CASSVSRGEEKLFF
>NA|TRBJ1-5|NA|TRBV6-5
TGTGCCAGCAGTTCAGGGGTTCAGCCCCAGCATTTT
CASSSGVQPQHF
>NA|TRBJ1-1|NA|TRBV9
TGTGCCAGCAGCGCCGAAATCGAGGGTTACAGAACTGAAGCTTTCTTT
CASSAEIEGYRTEAFF
>NA|TRBJ2-1|TRBD2|TRBV5-1
TGCGCCAGCAGCTTAAGCGGGATGAGCTCCTACAATGAGCAGTTCTTC
CASSLSGMSSYNEQFF
>NA|TRBJ2-7|NA|TRBV12-2
TGTGCAAGTCGCTTGGCTAGGGGACACAAACCCTACGAGCAGTACTTC
CASRLARGHKPYEQYF
>NA|TRBJ2-7|NA|TRBV5-6
TGTGCCAGCAGTTTGCTGGCAGGGGGGTCCTACGAGCAGTACTTC
CASSLLAGGSYEQYF
>NA|TRBJ1-1|TRBD1|TRBV4-3
TGCGCCAGCAGCGAAGGACAGGGACGTACTGAAGCTTTCTTT
CASSEGQGRTEAFF
>NA|TRBJ1-6|NA|TRBV18
TGTGCCAGCCGGGGGGCAGGGCTATCACCCCTCCACTTT
CASRGAGLSPLHF
>NA|TRBJ2-5|TRBD1|TRBV2
TGTGCCAGCAGTGAAGGGTGGGCAGGGGGCGAGACCCAGTACTTC
CASSEGWAGGETQYF
>NA|TRBJ2-3|NA|TRBV19
TGTGCCAGTAGCCCCCCCGGGGTAGGTACTAGCACAGATACGCAGTATTTT
CASSPPGVGTSTDTQYF